This TCR beta chain was identified in a study of T cells in Graves' hyperthyroidism and ophthalmopathy. V lost 0 bases and J 1 base, leaving 9 bases between the germline ends. The CDR3 runs to 14 residues. Germline values: CDR1 GTSNPN, CDR2 SVGIG (reference sequence). Amplified regions were TCR beta CDR3 sequences from RNA transcripts. The TCR CDR3 first-round RT-PCR relied on the HTBI primer set. TCRdb re-derived calls from the multiplex PCR reads in MiXCR, one entry per CDR3 protein. This sample carries about 640,000 distinct CDR3 sequences, less than 25% of them seen once, and the ten largest clones take 34%. Diagnostic decisions used clinical symptoms, serum thyroxine and TRAb, thyroid ultrasound and orbital computed tomography.

The sample was blood. The J gene is TRBJ1-1, the V gene TRBV30; D not certain. This receptor was taken from a man aged 25-40 years with Graves' ophthalmopathy. The CDR3 loop is CAWSVFGGNTEAFF. Written as DNA, the CDR3 is TGTGCCTGGAGTGTCTTCGGTGGGAACACTGAAGCTTTCTTT.